This T cell receptor (beta chain) is drawn from a study of CD8 T cells in ankylosing spondylitis. From the 5' RACE reads, TCRdb called clonotypes with MiXCR, one entry per CDR3 protein. The sample has fewer than 550,000 distinct CDR3 sequences; approximately 5.3% are singletons. Study-level findings and limits: What seemed typical of ankylosing spondylitis blood was a TCR beta motif built from several highly homologous variants.

Germline lookup yields CDR1 MGHRA and CDR2 YSYEKL. J was trimmed by 4 bases and V by 6 bases; bases with no gene match: 14. The CDR3 runs to 16 residues. Many counts were recorded for this clonotype. The antigen is not known. The V gene is TRBV4-1, the J gene TRBJ2-7; 8 bases match TRBD1. Source material: blood, either unsorted or a sorted T cell fraction (not recorded which). The TCR originated in a male donor with ankylosing spondylitis. Written as DNA, the CDR3 is TGCGCCAGCAGTCGAAATCAGGGGGCGGTGGGATACGAGCAGTACTTC. Amino acid sequence: CASSRNQGAVGYEQYF.